This TCR beta chain was documented in a study of blood T cell repertoires in COVID-19. Study information: The United States, Italy and Spain were the sources of the acute and convalescent COVID-19 samples. Nucleic acid was either cDNA or gDNA, and it came from T cells, B-cell-depleted T cells, or PBMCs.

The assay was immunoSEQ multiplex PCR, and TCRdb's table has in-frame clones only and misses some. The sample comprises about 110,000 clones, about 85% of which are singletons, and about 1.3% rests with the top ten. Germline-derived CDR1 and CDR2 are MNHEY and SVGAGI. V was trimmed by 0 bases and J by 8 bases, leaving 13 bases between them. CDR3 length equals 14 residues. The chain uses TRBV6-5 and TRBJ1-2; D unclear. Sequenced sample: peripheral blood. This receptor was obtained from a man aged 35-49 years with acute or convalescent COVID-19. The CDR3 coding sequence is TGTGCCAGCAGTTACTCCACATCGGTGGGCGGCTACACCTTC. This sequence encodes CASSYSTSVGGYTF.